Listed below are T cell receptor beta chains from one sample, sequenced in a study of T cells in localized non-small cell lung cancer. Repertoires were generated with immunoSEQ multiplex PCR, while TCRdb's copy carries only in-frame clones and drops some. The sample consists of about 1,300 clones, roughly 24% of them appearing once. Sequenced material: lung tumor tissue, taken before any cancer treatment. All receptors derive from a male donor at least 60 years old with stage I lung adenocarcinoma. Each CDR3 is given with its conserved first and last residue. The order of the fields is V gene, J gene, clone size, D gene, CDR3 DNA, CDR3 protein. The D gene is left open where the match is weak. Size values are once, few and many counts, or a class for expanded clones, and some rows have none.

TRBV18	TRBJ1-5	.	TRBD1	TGTGCCAGCTCACCCGACAGGGGGGGCAATCAGCCCCAGCATTTT	CASSPDRGGNQPQHF
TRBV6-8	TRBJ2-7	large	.	TGTGCCAGCAGTTCTACAGGGTCCCACTACGAGCAGTACTTC	CASSSTGSHYEQYF
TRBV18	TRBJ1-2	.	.	TGTGCCAGCTCACCAAACACCGGGACCGTGGAAGGCTACACCTTC	CASSPNTGTVEGYTF
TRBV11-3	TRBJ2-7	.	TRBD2	TGTGCCAGCAGCTCGAGTGCGGGGGTTTGGGAGCAGTACTTC	CASSSSAGVWEQYF
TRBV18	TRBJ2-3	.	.	TGTGCCAGCTCACCTACCGTTAGCGCAGATACGCAGTATTTT	CASSPTVSADTQYF
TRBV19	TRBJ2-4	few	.	TGTGCCAGTAGTCCCCCATTGGGGGGCGACATTCAGTACTTC	CASSPPLGGDIQYF
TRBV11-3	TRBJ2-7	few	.	TGTGCCAGCACCGAATGGTCGGGACGGGACCTATACGAGCAGTACTTC	CASTEWSGRDLYEQYF
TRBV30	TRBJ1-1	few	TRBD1	TGTGCCTGGAACTTGGGACAGGTGAACACTGAAGCTTTCTTT	CAWNLGQVNTEAFF
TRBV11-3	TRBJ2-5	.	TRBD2	TGTGCCAGCAGCCGGGGGGGCCGAACAGAGACCCAGTACTTC	CASSRGGRTETQYF
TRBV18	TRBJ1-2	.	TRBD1	TGTGCCAGCTCATTGGAAAAGGGGGCGAACTATGGCTACACCTTC	CASSLEKGANYGYTF
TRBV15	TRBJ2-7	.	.	TGTGCCACCAGCAGAGATCGTTTTAAGGTCTCGGGCTACGAGCAGTACTTC	CATSRDRFKVSGYEQYF
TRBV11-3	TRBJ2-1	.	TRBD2	TGTGCCAGCAGCCACGACGGGGGGGAGAGATACAATGAGCAGTTCTTC	CASSHDGGERYNEQFF
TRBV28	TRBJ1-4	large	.	TGTGCCAGCAGTCAAACCTCTACCGATGAAAAACTGTTTTTT	CASSQTSTDEKLFF
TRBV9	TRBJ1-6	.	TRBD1	TGTGCCAGCAGCGAGACAGGGGATTCACCCCTCCACTTT	CASSETGDSPLHF
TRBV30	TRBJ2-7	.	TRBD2	TGTGCCTGGAGTGCTAGACTAGCGGACCACCGATCCGAGCAGTACTTC	CAWSARLADHRSEQYF
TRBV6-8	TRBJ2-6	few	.	TGTGCCAGCAGCCATCCAGGGGCTGGGGCCAACGTCCTGACTTTC	CASSHPGAGANVLTF
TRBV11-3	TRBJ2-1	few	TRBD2	TGTGCCAGCAGCCGAAGTAGCGGGAACTACAATGAGCAGTTCTTC	CASSRSSGNYNEQFF
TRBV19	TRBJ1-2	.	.	TGTGCCAGTAGTCCCGGGACCCTAGGGTTCATATCGGGCTACACCTTC	CASSPGTLGFISGYTF
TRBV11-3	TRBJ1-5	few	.	TGTGCCAGCAGCTTAAGGGGGACGGGCAATCAGCCCCAGCATTTT	CASSLRGTGNQPQHF
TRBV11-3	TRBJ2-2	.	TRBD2	TGTGCCAGCAGCTATACCCTAGCGGGGGCGTCCGGCTCCGGGGAGCTGTTTTTT	CASSYTLAGASGSGELFF
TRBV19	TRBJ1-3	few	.	TGTGCCAGTAGTAGGGAAGGCGCGAGCTCTGGAAACACCATATATTTT	CASSREGASSGNTIYF
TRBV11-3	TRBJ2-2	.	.	TGTGCCAGCAGCTTCCAGAAGTCAGTCCTGATGACCGGGGAGCTGTTTTTT	CASSFQKSVLMTGELFF
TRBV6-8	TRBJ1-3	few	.	TGTGCCAGCAGTTACTCGACGGGGCGGGGAAACACCATATATTTT	CASSYSTGRGNTIYF
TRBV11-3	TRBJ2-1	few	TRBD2	TGTGCCAGCAGCTTACAACTAGCGGGAGTAGAAGAGCAGTTCTTC	CASSLQLAGVEEQFF
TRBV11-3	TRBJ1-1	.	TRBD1	TGTGCCAGCAGCTCGCAAGGGGGCATGGGTACTGAAGCTTTCTTT	CASSSQGGMGTEAFF
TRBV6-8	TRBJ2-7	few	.	TGTGCCACCAGTTATGAGAGTACCTACGAGCAGTACTTC	CATSYESTYEQYF